Given below is one T cell receptor (beta chain) in context. The data derive from a study of shared clonotypes between healthy human individuals. Study background: Per donor, CD8 memory used one plate, CD8 naive used two, CD4 memory used three and CD4 naive used three.

Trimming left V 4 bases short and J 3 bases short, with 16 bases between. The CDR3 is 15 residues long. CDR1 and CDR2 (germline): SGHRS, YFSETQ. Deep-level settings were used for running the assay. The repertoire was sequenced with immunoSEQ multiplex PCR; TCRdb's copy has only in-frame clones and lacks some. The profile shows 2 million to 2.5 million clones, more than 85% of them singletons. Naive CD8 cells, CD45RO-negative and positively selected for CCR7, excluded terminally differentiated effector memory CD45RA+ cells. Material for sequencing was naive CD8+ T cells from PBMCs. The clonotype was recovered from a man younger than 35 in good health. Some clones in this sample may be carry-over from other donors' samples. The chain employs TRBV5-1 and TRBJ2-5; no firm D call. The CDR3 region is CASSRRTTNKETQYF. CDR3 coding DNA: TGCGCCAGCAGCCGCAGGACCACGAATAAAGAGACCCAGTACTTC.